The T cell receptor (beta chain) described here comes from a study of Ad26.COV2.S vaccination and SARS-CoV-2 variants. Study-wide points: People who got the vaccine had more spike-specific TCR breadth than people who got placebo. Researchers reported similar non-spike TCR breadth in vaccine and placebo recipients.

With respect to this clone: Its antigen remains unknown.

The assay was immunoSEQ multiplex PCR, and TCRdb's table has in-frame clones only and misses some. The sample has just over 350,000 clones, about 91% seen once; the top ten hold about 3.8%. The CDR3 spans 13 residues. Trimming took off 6 bases at V and 4 bases at J, with 12 bases between the two ends. Germline-derived CDR1 and CDR2 are SNHLY and FYNNEI. The sample was peripheral blood, taken after recovery from COVID-19. The clonotype comes from a human donor who had recovered from COVID-19. The chain is built from TRBV2 and TRBJ1-1; tentatively, D is TRBD1 (5 bases). CDR3 coding DNA: TGTGCCAGCAGCCGACAGCTTGGCACTGAAGCTTTCTTT. Amino acids: CASSRQLGTEAFF.